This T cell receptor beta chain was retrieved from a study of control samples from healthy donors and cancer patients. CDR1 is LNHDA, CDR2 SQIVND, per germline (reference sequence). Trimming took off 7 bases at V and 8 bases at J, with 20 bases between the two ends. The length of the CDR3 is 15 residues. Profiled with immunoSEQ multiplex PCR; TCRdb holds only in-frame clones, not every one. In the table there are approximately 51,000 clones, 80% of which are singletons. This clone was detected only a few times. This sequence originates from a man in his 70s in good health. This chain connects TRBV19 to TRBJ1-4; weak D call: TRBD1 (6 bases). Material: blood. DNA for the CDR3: TGTGCCAGTACCCTAGGGGGGATTCCGGAAGAAAAACTGTTTTTT. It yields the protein CASTLGGIPEEKLFF. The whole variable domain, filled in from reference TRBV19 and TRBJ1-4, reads DGGITQSPKYLFRKEGQNVTLSCEQNLNHDAMYWYRQDPGQGLRLIYYSQIVNDFQKGDIAEGYSVSREKKESFPLTVTSAQKNPTAFYLCASTLGGIPEEKLFFGSGTQLSVL.